Presented here are 21 T cell receptor beta chains from one specimen sequenced in a study of regulatory T cells in long-lasting Graves disease. CDR3-region Arm-PCR and iRepertoire HTBI primers produced the TCR beta libraries. TCRdb processed the multiplex PCR reads anew with MiXCR; each CDR3 protein has one entry. The data show 450,000 to 650,000 distinct CDR3 sequences, roughly 15% seen once. The time point denotes: newly diagnosed GD, antithyroid drugs for less than 3 months. The TCR library was made from RNA that had been extracted from PBMCs in TRIzol. These data were likewise used in another study, on T cells in Graves' hyperthyroidism and ophthalmopathy.

The source was peripheral blood mononuclear cells (PBMCs), collected at new diagnosis, from a patient treated with antithyroid drugs. The receptor set was obtained from a woman aged 35-60 years with Graves disease.

The sample holds many counts of this clonotype. This chain joins TRBV7-3 and TRBJ2-7, with 7 bases fitting TRBD1. Germline V gives CDR1 SGHTA, CDR2 FQGTGA. This CDR3 has 15 amino acids. Germline trimming cut 0 bases from V and 3 bases from J; bases unmatched to any gene: 5. This CDR3 reads CASSLTGTDGYEQYF. As DNA, the CDR3 is TGTGCCAGCAGCTTAACGGGGACAGACGGCTACGAGCAGTACTTC.

This clonotype came up a few times. The V and J genes are TRBV13 and TRBJ2-2; 8 positions agree with TRBD2. Germline trimming cut 3 bases from V and 2 bases from J; bases unmatched to any gene: 2. CDR3 length: 15 amino acids. Looked up from germline, CDR1 is PRHDT and CDR2 is FYEKMQ (reference sequence). DNA of the CDR3: TGTGCCAGCAGCTTGCGGGGGGAAAACACCGGGGAGCTGTTTTTT. Protein: CASSLRGENTGELFF.

In its sample, this clonotype was seen a few times. The chain employs TRBV5-1 and TRBJ2-5; D is unresolved. Per germline, CDR1 SGHRS and CDR2 YFSETQ. The CDR3 has 12 residues. V lost 7 bases and J lost 5, with 12 bases in between. This chain's CDR3 is CASHFGEETQYF. The CDR3, as DNA: TGCGCCAGCCACTTCGGAGAGGAGACCCAGTACTTC.

In this sample, this clonotype turned up many times. J is TRBJ2-1 and V is TRBV27; D not resolved. V dropped 4 bases and J dropped 6 bases, with 4 bases sitting between them. The CDR3 extends over 11 amino acids. Germline V gene sequence: CDR1 MNHEY, CDR2 SMNVEV (reference sequence). The CDR3 loop reads CASSSPNEQFF. CDR3 in DNA: TGTGCCAGCAGTTCCCCCAATGAGCAGTTCTTC.

This clonotype has a count of ten or more. V and J are TRBV12-3 or TRBV12-4 and TRBJ1-6; possibly TRBD1 for D (5 bases). This CDR3 spans 14 amino acids. V lost 4 bases and J lost 4, with 8 bases in between. CDR3 coding DNA: TGTGCCAGCAGTTCAGGACATTATAATTCACCCCTCCACTTT. As protein: CASSSGHYNSPLHF.

This clonotype has just a few counts. The chain couples TRBV5-1 to TRBJ2-7, with D perhaps matching TRBD1 (5 bases). The CDR3 totals 18 residues. Trimming left V 1 base short and J 3 bases short, with 23 bases between. Germline values: CDR1 SGHRS, CDR2 YFSETQ. The CDR3 loop reads CASSLFFSPGKNFYEQYF. The CDR3 DNA follows: TGCGCCAGCAGCTTGTTTTTCTCGCCAGGGAAAAATTTCTACGAGCAGTACTTC.

This clonotype was picked up a small number of times. This rearrangement joins TRBV29-1 to TRBJ2-2, with 8 bases aligning to TRBD1. The germline gives CDR1 SQVTM, CDR2 ANQGSEA. The CDR3 has 14 amino acids. The ends lost 6 bases at V and 1 base at J; junction bases unmatched: 4. In DNA, the CDR3 is TGCAGCGTGATCGGACAGGGGAACACCGGGGAGCTGTTTTTT. Protein sequence: CSVIGQGNTGELFF.

The V call is TRBV7-3, the J call TRBJ1-3; D is ambiguous. Germline CDR1 SGHTA, CDR2 FQGTGA. The CDR3 loop spans 19 amino acids. Trimming pared 3 bases from V and 0 bases from J, leaving 21 bases between. The CDR3 region has the DNA TGTGCCAGCAGCTTTTGGGGTTTTGGTGAAATTCCCTCTGGAAACACCATATATTTT. Translating it yields CASSFWGFGEIPSGNTIYF.

This clonotype was detected many times. The chain combines TRBV18 with TRBJ1-3; D not resolved. Germline CDR1 is KGHSH and CDR2 is LQKENI. CDR3 length: 15 amino acids. V lost 3 bases and J 1 base, leaving 10 bases between the germline ends. Here the CDR3 DNA reads TGTGCCAGCTCACCCCGCCAATTTTCTGGAAACACCATATATTTT. It is translated as CASSPRQFSGNTIYF.

The chain employs TRBV10-3 and TRBJ2-2; no firm D call. CDR1 and CDR2 from the germline V gene are ENHRY and SYGVKD. This CDR3 is built from 14 residues. Trimming cost V 10 bases and J 0 bases, with 12 bases left between them. The CDR3 loop is CATADRTNTGELFF. CDR3 sequence (DNA): TGTGCCACTGCGGACCGAACGAACACCGGGGAGCTGTTTTTT.

This clonotype was counted a few times. The chain is built from TRBV12-5 and TRBJ2-7; D is perhaps TRBD1 (6 bases). Germline V gives CDR1 LGHNT, CDR2 FRNRAP. V was trimmed by 2 bases and J by 0 bases, leaving 17 bases between them. CDR3 length equals 17 residues. Here the CDR3 reads CASGLPRQEESSYEQYF. CDR3 in DNA: TGTGCTAGTGGTTTGCCACGACAGGAGGAAAGCTCCTACGAGCAGTACTTC.

The gene calls are TRBV7-2 and TRBJ2-5, with a possible D match to TRBD2 (6 bases). Per germline, CDR1 SGHTA and CDR2 FQGNSA. The germline V and J ends were trimmed by 8 bases and 2 bases, with 15 bases remaining between them. The CDR3 is 14 amino acids. CDR3 DNA sequence: TGTGCCAGCCCCCCCGGGGGACGACAAGAGACCCAGTACTTC. This gives the protein CASPPGGRQETQYF.

In its sample, this clonotype was seen many times. V and J are TRBV12-3 or TRBV12-4 and TRBJ1-1; TRBD1 aligns across 8 bases. This CDR3 region has 13 residues. Trimming cost V 6 bases and J 12 bases; bases outside gene matches: 12. DNA of the CDR3: TGTGCCAGCAGGCTACAGGTCCAGGGGGCAACTTTCTTT. Translation: CASRLQVQGATFF.

This clonotype has a count of ten or more. The J gene is TRBJ1-2, the V gene TRBV5-1; 9 nucleotides agree with TRBD1. CDR3 length equals 13 residues. Trimming at V came to 4 bases and at J to 6 bases, leaving 4 bases not matched to a gene. Germline V gene sequence: CDR1 SGHRS, CDR2 YFSETQ. The DNA of the CDR3 is TGCGCCAGCAGCGGGGGACAGGGCCATGGCTACACCTTC. Translation: CASSGGQGHGYTF.

This clonotype was counted many times. The chain couples TRBV7-8 to TRBJ2-3, with D perhaps TRBD1 (6 bases). The length of the CDR3 is 14 residues. Trimming cost V 7 bases and J 0 bases, with 11 bases left between them. The germline V gene encodes CDR1 SGHVS and CDR2 FQNEAQ. CDR3 in DNA: TGTGCCAGCACCCCAGGGGTTAGCACAGATACGCAGTATTTT. Its translation: CASTPGVSTDTQYF.

In this sample, this clonotype turned up many times. At one of its ends the junction is not consistent with the germline gene, which may arise from a read error. The chain joins TRBV4-2 to TRBJ1-6; D is ambiguous. The length of the CDR3 is 15 residues. CDR1 is LGHNA, CDR2 YNFKEQ, per germline. DNA of the CDR3: TGTGCCAGCAGCCAAGATTGGGTAGTGGATTCGCCCCTCCACTTT. Translation: CASSQDWVVDSPLHF.

This clonotype was detected a few times. The chain has TRBV4-1 and TRBJ2-1, with a weak D call TRBD1 (5 bases). Looked up from germline, CDR1 is MGHRA and CDR2 is YSYEKL. This CDR3 contains 13 residues. Trimming stripped 5 bases from V and 3 bases from J, with 8 bases between. CDR3 loop: CASSTDNYNEQFF. CDR3 nucleotides: TGCGCCAGCAGCACGGACAACTACAATGAGCAGTTCTTC.

This clonotype has ten or more counts. The chain recombines TRBV2 with TRBJ1-5; perhaps TRBD1 as D (6 bases). Germline CDR1 SNHLY, CDR2 FYNNEI. V was trimmed by 4 bases and J by 7 bases, leaving 11 bases between them. The CDR3 contains 13 residues. The DNA for the CDR3 is TGTGCCAGCAGTGCAGGGGACAACCAGCCCCAGCATTTT. As protein: CASSAGDNQPQHF. The full variable domain, its missing parts supplied by reference TRBV2 and TRBJ1-5, is EPEVTQTPSHQVTQMGQEVILRCVPISNHLYFYWYRQILGQKVEFLVSFYNNEISEKSEIFDDQFSVERPDGSNFTLKIRSTKLEDSAMYFCASSAGDNQPQHFGDGTRLSIL.

A note on this clonotype: This sequence may be a read error, since a much larger clone differs from it by one base. The DNA for the CDR3 is TGTGCCGGCTCACCCCTAGGGCTGAACTATGGCTACACCTTC. It yields the protein CAGSPLGLNYGYTF. The chain uses TRBV18 and TRBJ1-2; the D is unclear. CDR1 and CDR2 (germline): KGHSH, LQKENI. The CDR3 covers 14 residues.

This clonotype turned up a few times. The chain couples TRBV30 to TRBJ2-3; D gene ambiguous. The CDR3 spans 12 residues. In germline, CDR1 is GTSNPN, CDR2 SVGIG (reference sequence). Trimming cost V 1 base and J 4 bases, with 6 bases left between them. CDR3 region: CAWSESADTQYF. CDR3 sequence (DNA): TGTGCCTGGAGTGAGTCGGCAGATACGCAGTATTTT. The full variable domain, completed using reference TRBV30 and TRBJ2-3, is SQTIHQWPATLVQPVGSPLSLECTVEGTSNPNLYWYRQAAGRGLQLLFYSVGIGQISSEVPQNLSASRPQDRQFILSSKKLLLSDSGFYLCAWSESADTQYFGPGTRLTVL.

This clonotype was recorded at least ten times. The chain has TRBV7-2 and TRBJ1-2; TRBD1 aligns across 9 bases. Germline V gene lookup returns CDR1 SGHTA and CDR2 FQGNSA. J lost 5 bases, V lost 5 bases, and 6 bases had no gene match. This CDR3 region has 14 residues. The CDR3 nucleotides are TGTGCCAGCAGCGAAGGACAGGGGTTTTATGGCTACACCTTC. The encoded protein is CASSEGQGFYGYTF.